This TCR beta chain was documented in a study of shared clonotypes between healthy human individuals. Per the study methods: Filtering differed for immunoSEQ, which gave only junction sequences without quality scores. Clones were read by immunoSEQ multiplex PCR, and TCRdb kept only the in-frame ones, dropping some. Clone size and V and J calls were adopted from that table, with D and trimming inferred from the DNA. The table includes about 680,000 clones, just over 90% detected once. This CDR3 contains 15 residues. Germline CDR1 is SGHVS and CDR2 is FNYEAQ. The germline V and J ends were trimmed by 5 bases and 3 bases, with 17 bases remaining between them. Whole-study results and caveats: Sorted-subset sequencing, rarefaction showed, was incomplete despite large depth. Against clonotypes common to all four donors, non-shared ones had lower generation probabilities.

About this clone itself: Its antigen is currently unknown.

CD45RO-negative CD8 cells positively selected for CCR7 made up the naive population, which excluded terminally differentiated effector memory CD45RA+ cells. Sequences were obtained from naive CD8+ T cells sorted from blood. V and J are TRBV7-6 and TRBJ2-7; D is ambiguous. The TCR sequence derives from a man under 40 in good health. The CDR3 DNA is TGTGCCAGCAGCGCACGCTTGGCAGCGATCTACGAGCAGTACTTC. Its protein product is CASSARLAAIYEQYF.